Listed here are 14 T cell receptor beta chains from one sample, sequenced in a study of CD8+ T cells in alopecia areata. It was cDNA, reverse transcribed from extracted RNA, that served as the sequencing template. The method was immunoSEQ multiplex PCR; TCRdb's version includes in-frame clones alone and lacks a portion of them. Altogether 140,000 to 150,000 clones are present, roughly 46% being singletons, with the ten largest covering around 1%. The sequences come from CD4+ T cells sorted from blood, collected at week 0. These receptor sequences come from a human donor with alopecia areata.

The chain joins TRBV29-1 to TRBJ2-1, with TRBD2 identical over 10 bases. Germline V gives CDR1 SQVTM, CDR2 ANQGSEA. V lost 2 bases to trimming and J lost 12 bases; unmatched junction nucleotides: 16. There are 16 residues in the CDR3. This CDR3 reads CSVEYPSGRPTMRQFF. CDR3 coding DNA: TGCAGCGTTGAATATCCTAGCGGGAGACCTACAATGAGGCAGTTCTTC.

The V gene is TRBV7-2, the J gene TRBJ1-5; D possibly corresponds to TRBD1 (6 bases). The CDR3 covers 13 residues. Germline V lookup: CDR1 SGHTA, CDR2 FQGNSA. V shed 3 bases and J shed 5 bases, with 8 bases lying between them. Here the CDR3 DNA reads TGTGCCAGCAGCTTCAGGGGCGATCAGCCCCAGCATTTT. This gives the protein CASSFRGDQPQHF.

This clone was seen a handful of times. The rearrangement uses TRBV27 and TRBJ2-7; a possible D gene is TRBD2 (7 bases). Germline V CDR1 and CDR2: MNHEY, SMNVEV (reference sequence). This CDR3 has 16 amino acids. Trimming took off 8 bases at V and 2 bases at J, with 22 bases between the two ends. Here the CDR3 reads CASRREGGGRPYEQYF. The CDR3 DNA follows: TGTGCCAGCCGTCGTGAAGGGGGGGGGCGGCCCTACGAGCAGTACTTC.

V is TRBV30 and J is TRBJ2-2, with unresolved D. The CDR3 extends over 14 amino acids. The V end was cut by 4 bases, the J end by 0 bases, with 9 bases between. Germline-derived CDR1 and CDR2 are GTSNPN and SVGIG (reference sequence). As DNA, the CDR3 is TGTGCCTGGACGGGCTACTCGAACACCGGGGAGCTGTTTTTT. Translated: CAWTGYSNTGELFF.

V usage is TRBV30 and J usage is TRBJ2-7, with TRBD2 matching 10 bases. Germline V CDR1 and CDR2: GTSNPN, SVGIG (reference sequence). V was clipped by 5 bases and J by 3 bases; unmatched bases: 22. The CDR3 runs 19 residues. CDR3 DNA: TGTGCCTGGGGCTCGGGCCTGACTAGCGGGCCCAAGCAGCGCTACGAGCAGTACTTC. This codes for CAWGSGLTSGPKQRYEQYF.

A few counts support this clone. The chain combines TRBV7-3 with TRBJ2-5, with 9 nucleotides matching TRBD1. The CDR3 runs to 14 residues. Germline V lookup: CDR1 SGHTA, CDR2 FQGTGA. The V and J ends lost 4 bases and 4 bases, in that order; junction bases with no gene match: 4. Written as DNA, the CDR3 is TGTGCCAGCAGCTCACAGGGGGCGGGAGAGACCCAGTACTTC. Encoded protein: CASSSQGAGETQYF.

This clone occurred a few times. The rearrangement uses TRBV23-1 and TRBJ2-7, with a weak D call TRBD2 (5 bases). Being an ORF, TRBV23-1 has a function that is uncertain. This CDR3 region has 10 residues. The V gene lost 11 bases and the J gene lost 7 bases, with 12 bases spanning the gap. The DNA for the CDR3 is TGCGCCGGCGCCTCGGGGGAGCAGTACTTC. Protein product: CAGASGEQYF.

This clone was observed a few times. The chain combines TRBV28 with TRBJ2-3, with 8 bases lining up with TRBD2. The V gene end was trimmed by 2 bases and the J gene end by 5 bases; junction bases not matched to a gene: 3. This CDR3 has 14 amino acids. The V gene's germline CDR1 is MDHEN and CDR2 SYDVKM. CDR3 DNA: TGTGCCAGCAGTTTAGGCGGGAGGATAGATACGCAGTATTTT. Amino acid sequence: CASSLGGRIDTQYF.

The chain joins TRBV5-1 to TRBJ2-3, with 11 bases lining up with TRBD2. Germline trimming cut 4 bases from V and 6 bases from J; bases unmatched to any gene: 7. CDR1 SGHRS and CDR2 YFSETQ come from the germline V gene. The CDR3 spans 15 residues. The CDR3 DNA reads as TGCGCCAGCAGCGGACTAGCGGGTCCTCGGGATACGCAGTATTTT. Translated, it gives CASSGLAGPRDTQYF. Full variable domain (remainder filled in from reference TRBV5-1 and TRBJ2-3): KAGVTQTPRYLIKTRGQQVTLSCSPISGHRSVSWYQQTPGQGLQFLFEYFSETQRNKGNFPGRFSGRQFSNSRSEMNVSTLELGDSALYLCASSGLAGPRDTQYFGPGTRLTVL.

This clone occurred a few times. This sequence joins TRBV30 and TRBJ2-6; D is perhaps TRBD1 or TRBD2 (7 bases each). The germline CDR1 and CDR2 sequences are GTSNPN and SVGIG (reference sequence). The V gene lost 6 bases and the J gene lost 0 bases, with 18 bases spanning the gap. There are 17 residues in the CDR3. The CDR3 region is CACPRRGGDSGANVLTF. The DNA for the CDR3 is TGTGCCTGTCCCCGCAGGGGGGGAGACTCTGGGGCCAACGTCCTGACTTTC.

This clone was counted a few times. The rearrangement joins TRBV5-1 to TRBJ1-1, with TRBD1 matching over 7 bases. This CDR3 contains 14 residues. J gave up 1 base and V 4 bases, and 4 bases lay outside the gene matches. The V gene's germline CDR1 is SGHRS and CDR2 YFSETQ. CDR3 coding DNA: TGCGCCAGCAGCCTGTGGGACAGGAACACTGAAGCTTTCTTT. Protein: CASSLWDRNTEAFF.

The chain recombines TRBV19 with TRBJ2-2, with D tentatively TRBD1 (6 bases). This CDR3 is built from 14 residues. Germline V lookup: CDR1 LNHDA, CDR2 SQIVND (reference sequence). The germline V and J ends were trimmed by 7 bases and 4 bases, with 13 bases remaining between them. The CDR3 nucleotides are TGTGCCAGTAACCGACAGGCCGTCACCGGGGAGCTGTTTTTT. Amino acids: CASNRQAVTGELFF.

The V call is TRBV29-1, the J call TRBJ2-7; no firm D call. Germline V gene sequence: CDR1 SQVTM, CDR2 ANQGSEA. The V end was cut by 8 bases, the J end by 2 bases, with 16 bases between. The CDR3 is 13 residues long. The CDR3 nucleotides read TGCAGCTCCCAGGAGAAGTCTACCTACGAGCAGTACTTC. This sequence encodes CSSQEKSTYEQYF.

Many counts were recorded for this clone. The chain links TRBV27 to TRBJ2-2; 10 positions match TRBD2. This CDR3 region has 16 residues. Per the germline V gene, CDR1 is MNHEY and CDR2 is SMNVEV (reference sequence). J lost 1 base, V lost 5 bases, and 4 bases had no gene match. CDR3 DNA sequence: TGTGCCAGCAGTATCCTAGCGGGAGTGAACACCGGGGAGCTGTTTTTT. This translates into CASSILAGVNTGELFF.